Given below is one TCR beta chain in context. The sample is drawn from a study of T cell responses to AZD1222 COVID-19 vaccine. The table came from immunoSEQ multiplex PCR; TCRdb's copy has only in-frame clones and leaves some out. The sample includes tens of thousands of clones, about 90% seen only once; the top ten take around 5.2%. The germline V gene encodes CDR1 LGHDT and CDR2 YNNKEL (reference sequence). After removal of 1 base from V and 6 bases from J, the junction contained 4 bases not matched to a gene. The CDR3 has 14 residues. The sample was peripheral blood, taken on day 0 of MenACWY control vaccination. The clonotype originates from an adult in good health. This chain links TRBV3-1 (or the pseudogene TRBV3-2) with TRBJ2-3, with 7 bases aligning to TRBD2. Here the CDR3 reads CASSQGNGGDTQYF. Written as DNA, the CDR3 is TGTGCCAGCAGCCAAGGAAACGGGGGGGATACGCAGTATTTT.